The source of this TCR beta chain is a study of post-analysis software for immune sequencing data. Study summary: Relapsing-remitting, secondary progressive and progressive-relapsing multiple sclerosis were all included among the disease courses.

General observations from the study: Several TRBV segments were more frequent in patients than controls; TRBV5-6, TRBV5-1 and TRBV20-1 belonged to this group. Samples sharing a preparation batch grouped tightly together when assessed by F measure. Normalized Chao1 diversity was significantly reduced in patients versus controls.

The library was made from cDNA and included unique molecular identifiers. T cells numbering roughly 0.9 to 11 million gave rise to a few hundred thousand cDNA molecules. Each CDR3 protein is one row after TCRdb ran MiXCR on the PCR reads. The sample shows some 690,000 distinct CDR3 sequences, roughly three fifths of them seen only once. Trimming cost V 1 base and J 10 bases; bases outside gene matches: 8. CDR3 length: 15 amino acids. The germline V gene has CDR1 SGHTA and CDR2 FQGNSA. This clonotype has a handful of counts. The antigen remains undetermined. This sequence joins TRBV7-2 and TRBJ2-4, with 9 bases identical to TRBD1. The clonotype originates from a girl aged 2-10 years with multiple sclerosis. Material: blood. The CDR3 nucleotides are TGTGCCAGCAGCTTAGAAGGGACAGGGCTTCAGATTCAGTACTTC. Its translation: CASSLEGTGLQIQYF.